This TCR beta chain was sequenced in a study of OX40 agonist ivuxolimab in advanced cancers. Study information: While on treatment, patients had intravenous ivuxolimab at 0.01 to 10 mg/kg every 2 weeks. Study results and limitations: At 0.1 to 3.0 mg/kg, clonal expansion of CD4+ and CD8+ blood T cells had occurred by week 6. CD8+ T cells averaged more expanded clones than CD4+.

Using immunoSEQ multiplex PCR, the repertoire was profiled, and TCRdb retains in-frame clones only, with some absent. The sample lists tens of thousands of clones, about 85% seen once, with about 0.34% in the top ten. Concerning this clone: Its target is not known.

The CDR3 covers 12 residues. Trimming shortened V by 2 bases and J by 7 bases, and 9 bases separated the two germline ends. The germline gives CDR1 MGHDK, CDR2 SYGVNS. The J gene is TRBJ2-7, the V gene TRBV25-1; D remains unclear. The material was CD4+ or CD8+ T cells sorted from blood, obtained in a trial of the OX40 agonist ivuxolimab. The clonotype was recovered from an adult with an advanced solid tumor such as melanoma, head and neck, liver or kidney cancer. The CDR3 DNA follows: TGTGCCAGCAGTGAAGGGCCTACTGAGCAGTACTTC. It encodes CASSEGPTEQYF.